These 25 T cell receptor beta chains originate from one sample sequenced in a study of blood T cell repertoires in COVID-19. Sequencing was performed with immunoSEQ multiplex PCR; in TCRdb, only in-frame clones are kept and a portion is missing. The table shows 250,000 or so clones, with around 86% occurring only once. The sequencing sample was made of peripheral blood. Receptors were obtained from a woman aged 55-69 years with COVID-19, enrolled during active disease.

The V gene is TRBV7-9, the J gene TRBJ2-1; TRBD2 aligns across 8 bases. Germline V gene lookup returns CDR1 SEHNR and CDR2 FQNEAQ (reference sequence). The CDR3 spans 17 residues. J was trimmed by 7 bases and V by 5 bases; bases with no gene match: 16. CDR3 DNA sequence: TGTGCCAGCAGCAAGAACAGCGGGAGATTGATTAGGAATGAGCAGTTCTTC. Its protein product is CASSKNSGRLIRNEQFF.

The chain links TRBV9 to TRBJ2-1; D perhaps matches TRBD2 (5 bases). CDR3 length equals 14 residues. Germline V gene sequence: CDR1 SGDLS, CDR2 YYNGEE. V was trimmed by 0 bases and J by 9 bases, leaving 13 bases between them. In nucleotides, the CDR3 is TGTGCCAGCAGCGTAGATGGTAGCGTTGGTGAGCAGTTCTTC. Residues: CASSVDGSVGEQFF.

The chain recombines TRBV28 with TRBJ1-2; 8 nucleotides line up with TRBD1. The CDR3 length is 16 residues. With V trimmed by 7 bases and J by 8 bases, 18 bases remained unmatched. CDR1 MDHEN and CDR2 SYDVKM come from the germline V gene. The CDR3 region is CASTPGGQGTLYGYTF. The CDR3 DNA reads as TGTGCCAGCACCCCGGGCGGACAGGGAACCCTATACGGCTACACCTTC.

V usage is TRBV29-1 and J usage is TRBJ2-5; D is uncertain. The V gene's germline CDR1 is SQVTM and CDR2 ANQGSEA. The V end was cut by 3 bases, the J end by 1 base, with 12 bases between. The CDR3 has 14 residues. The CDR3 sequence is CSVDPSSGQETQYF. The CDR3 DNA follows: TGCAGCGTTGACCCCTCATCGGGCCAAGAGACCCAGTACTTC.

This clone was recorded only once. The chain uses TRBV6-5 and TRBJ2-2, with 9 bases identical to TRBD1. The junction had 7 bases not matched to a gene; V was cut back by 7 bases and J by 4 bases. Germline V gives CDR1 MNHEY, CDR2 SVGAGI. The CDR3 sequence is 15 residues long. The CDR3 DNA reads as TGTGCCAGCACTCACGGGACAGGGAGCACCGGGGAGCTGTTTTTT. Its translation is CASTHGTGSTGELFF.

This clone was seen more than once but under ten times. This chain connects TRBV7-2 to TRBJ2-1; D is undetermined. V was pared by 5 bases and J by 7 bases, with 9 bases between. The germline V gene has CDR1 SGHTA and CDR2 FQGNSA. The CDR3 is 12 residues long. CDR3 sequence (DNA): TGTGCCAGCAGCCCGGTTGAGAATGAGCAGTTCTTC. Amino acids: CASSPVENEQFF. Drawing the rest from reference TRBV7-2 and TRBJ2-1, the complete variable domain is GAGVSQSPSNKVTEKGKDVELRCDPISGHTALYWYRQSLGQGLEFLIYFQGNSAPDKSGLPSDRFSAERTGGSVSTLTIQRTQQEDSAVYLCASSPVENEQFFGPGTRLTVL.

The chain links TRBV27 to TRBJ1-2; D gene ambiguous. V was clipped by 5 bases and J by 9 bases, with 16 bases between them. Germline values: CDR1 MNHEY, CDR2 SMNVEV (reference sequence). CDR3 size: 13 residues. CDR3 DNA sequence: TGTGCCAGCAGTCCTGTCGCGGGCGCAAGCTACACCTTC. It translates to CASSPVAGASYTF.

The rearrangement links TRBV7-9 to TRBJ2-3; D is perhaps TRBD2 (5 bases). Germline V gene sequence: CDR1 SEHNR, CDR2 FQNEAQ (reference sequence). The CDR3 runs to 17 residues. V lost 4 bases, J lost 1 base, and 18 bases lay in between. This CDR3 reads CASSSPPGGSGTDTQYF. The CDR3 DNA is TGTGCCAGCAGCTCCCCCCCAGGAGGCAGTGGCACAGATACGCAGTATTTT.

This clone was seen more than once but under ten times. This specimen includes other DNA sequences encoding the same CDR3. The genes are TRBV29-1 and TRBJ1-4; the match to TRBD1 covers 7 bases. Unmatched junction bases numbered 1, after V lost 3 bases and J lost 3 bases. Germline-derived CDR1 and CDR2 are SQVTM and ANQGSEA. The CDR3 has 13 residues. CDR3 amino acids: CSVETGPNEKLFF. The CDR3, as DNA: TGCAGCGTTGAGACAGGGCCTAATGAAAAACTGTTTTTT.

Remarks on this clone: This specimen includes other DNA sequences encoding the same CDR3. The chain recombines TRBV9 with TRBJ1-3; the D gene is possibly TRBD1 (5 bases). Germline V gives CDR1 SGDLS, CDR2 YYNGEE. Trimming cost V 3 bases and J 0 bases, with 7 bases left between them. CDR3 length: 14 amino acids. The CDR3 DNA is TGTGCCAGCAGCGCCGGGGGCTCTGGAAACACCATATATTTT. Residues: CASSAGGSGNTIYF.

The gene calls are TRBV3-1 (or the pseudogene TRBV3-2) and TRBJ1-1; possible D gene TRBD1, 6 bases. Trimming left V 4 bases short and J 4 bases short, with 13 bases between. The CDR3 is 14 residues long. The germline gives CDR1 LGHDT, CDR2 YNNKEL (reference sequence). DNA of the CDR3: TGTGCCAGCAGCCCAAGGGGGGGAGGCACTGAAGCTTTCTTT. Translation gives CASSPRGGGTEAFF.

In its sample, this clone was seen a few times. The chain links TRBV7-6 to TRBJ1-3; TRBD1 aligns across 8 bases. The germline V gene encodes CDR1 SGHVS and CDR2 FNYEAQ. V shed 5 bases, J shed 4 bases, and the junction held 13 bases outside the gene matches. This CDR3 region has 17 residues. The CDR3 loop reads CASSTRQGKVSGNTIYF. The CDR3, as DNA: TGTGCCAGCAGCACTAGACAGGGGAAGGTTTCCGGAAACACCATATATTTT. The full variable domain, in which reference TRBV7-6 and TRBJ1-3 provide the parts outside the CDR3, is GAGVSQSPRYKVTKRGQDVALRCDPISGHVSLYWYRQALGQGPEFLTYFNYEAQQDKSGLPNDRFSAERPEGSISTLTIQRTEQRDSAMYRCASSTRQGKVSGNTIYFGEGSWLTVV.

CDR3 nucleotide sequence: TGTGCCAGTAGTATCCAGGGGGCAGTTACGCAGTATTTT. It encodes CASSIQGAVTQYF. The gene calls are TRBV19 and TRBJ2-3, with 8 bases matching TRBD1. Germline CDR1 reads LNHDA; CDR2 reads SQIVND (reference sequence). CDR3 length equals 13 residues. Trimming took 3 bases from V and 8 from J; bases not matched to a gene: 4.

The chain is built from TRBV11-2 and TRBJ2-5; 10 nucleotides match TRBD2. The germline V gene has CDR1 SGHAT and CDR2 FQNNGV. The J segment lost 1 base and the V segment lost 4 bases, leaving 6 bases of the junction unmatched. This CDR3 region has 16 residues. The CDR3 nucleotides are TGTGCCAGCAGCTCACGACTAGCGGGCGCCCAAGAGACCCAGTACTTC. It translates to CASSSRLAGAQETQYF.

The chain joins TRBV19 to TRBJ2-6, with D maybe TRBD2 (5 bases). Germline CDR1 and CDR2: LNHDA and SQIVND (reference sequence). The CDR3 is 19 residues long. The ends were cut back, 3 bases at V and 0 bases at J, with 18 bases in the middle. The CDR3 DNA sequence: TGTGCCAGTAGTATGGGCACCGAATTGGGAGTCTCTGGGGCCAACGTCCTGACTTTC. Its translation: CASSMGTELGVSGANVLTF.

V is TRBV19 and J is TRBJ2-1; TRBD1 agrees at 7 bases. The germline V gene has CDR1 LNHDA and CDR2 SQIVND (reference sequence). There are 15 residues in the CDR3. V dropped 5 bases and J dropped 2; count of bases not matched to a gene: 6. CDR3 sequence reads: CASSLTGQPYNEQFF. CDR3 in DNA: TGTGCCAGTAGTCTCACGGGACAGCCCTACAATGAGCAGTTCTTC. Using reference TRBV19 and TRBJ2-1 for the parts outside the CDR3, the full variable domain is DGGITQSPKYLFRKEGQNVTLSCEQNLNHDAMYWYRQDPGQGLRLIYYSQIVNDFQKGDIAEGYSVSREKKESFPLTVTSAQKNPTAFYLCASSLTGQPYNEQFFGPGTRLTVL.

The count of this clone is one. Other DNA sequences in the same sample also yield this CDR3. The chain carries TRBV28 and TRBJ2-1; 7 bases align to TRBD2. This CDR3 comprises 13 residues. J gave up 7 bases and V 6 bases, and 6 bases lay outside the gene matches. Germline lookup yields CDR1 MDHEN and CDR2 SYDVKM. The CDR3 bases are TGTGCCAGCAGCTTGGGAGGGCCGAATGAGCAGTTCTTC. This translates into CASSLGGPNEQFF.

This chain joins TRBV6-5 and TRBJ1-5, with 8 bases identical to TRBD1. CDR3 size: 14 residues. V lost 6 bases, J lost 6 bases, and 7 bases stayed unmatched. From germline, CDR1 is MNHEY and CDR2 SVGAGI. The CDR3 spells CASRLTGETQPQHF. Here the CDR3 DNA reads TGTGCCAGCAGGCTGACAGGGGAGACTCAGCCCCAGCATTTT.

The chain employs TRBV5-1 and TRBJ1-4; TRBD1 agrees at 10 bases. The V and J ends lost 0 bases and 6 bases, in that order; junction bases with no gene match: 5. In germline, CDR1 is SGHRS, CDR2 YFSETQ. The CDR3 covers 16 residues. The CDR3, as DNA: TGCGCCAGCAGCTTGGGAGGAGGGACAGGGGATGAAAAACTGTTTTTT. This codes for CASSLGGGTGDEKLFF.

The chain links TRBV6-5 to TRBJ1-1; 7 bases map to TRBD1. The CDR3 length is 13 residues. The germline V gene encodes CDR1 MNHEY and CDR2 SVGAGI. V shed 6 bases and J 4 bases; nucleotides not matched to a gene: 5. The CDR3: CASRETGSTEAFF. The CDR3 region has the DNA TGTGCCAGCAGGGAGACAGGGTCCACTGAAGCTTTCTTT.

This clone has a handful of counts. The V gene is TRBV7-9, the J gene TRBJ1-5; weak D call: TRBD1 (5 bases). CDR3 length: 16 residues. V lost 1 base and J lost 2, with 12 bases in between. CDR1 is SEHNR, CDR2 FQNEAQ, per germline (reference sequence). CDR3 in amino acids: CASSLGKGVGNQPQHF. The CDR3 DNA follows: TGTGCCAGCAGCTTAGGTAAAGGGGTGGGCAATCAGCCCCAGCATTTT.

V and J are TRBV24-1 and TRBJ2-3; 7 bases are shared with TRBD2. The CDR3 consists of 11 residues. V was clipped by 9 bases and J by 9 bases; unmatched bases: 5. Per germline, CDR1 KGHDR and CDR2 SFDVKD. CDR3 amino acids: CATGRGGTQYF. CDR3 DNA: TGTGCCACCGGGAGGGGAGGGACGCAGTATTTT.

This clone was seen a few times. DNA of the CDR3: TGTGCCAGCAGCCCAACTAGGATGGCGTTGAGGGAGCAGTACTTC. Amino acid sequence: CASSPTRMALREQYF. The J gene is TRBJ2-7, the V gene TRBV28; a possible D gene is TRBD2 (5 bases). Germline V gene lookup returns CDR1 MDHEN and CDR2 SYDVKM. This CDR3 is 15 amino acids long. V was cut by 6 bases and J by 7 bases, with 22 bases left in between.

The CDR3 is CASSQRQYGYTF. CDR3 coding DNA: TGTGCCAGCAGTCAAAGACAGTATGGCTACACCTTC. This sequence joins TRBV28 and TRBJ1-2; possibly TRBD1 for D (5 bases). The CDR3 runs 12 residues. V was pared by 5 bases and J by 5 bases, with 9 bases between. The germline gives CDR1 MDHEN, CDR2 SYDVKM.

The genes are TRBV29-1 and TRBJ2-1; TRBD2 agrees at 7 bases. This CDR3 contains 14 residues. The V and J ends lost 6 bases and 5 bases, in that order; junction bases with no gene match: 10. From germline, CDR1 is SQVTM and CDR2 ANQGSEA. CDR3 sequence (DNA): TGCAGCGTGGATAAGGGGACTACCGACAATGAGCAGTTCTTC. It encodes CSVDKGTTDNEQFF.